A single T cell receptor (beta chain) is shown here with its context. Authors' analysis steps: Amplified reference gene primers provided the basis for estimating nucleated cell counts. Clones were sequenced by immunoSEQ multiplex PCR, and TCRdb holds only the in-frame ones, with some missing. The V and J calls and clone size are taken from that table; D and trimming were inferred from the DNA. The sample lists about 68,000 clones, about 86% occurring once. The germline V and J ends were trimmed by 5 bases and 1 base, with 12 bases remaining between them. This CDR3 has 14 amino acids. Germline-derived CDR1 and CDR2 are SGHTS and YDEGEE. This entry belongs to a study of blood T cell repertoires in COVID-19. The overall study: Acute and convalescent COVID-19 specimens originated in the United States, Italy and Spain.

This clonotype was sampled from a woman aged 60-75 years with acute or convalescent COVID-19. The chain carries TRBV5-8 and TRBJ1-1, with D maybe TRBD1 (6 bases). The sequenced material came from peripheral blood. The CDR3 here is CASRRGQTNTEAFF. The DNA for the CDR3 is TGTGCCAGCAGACGTGGACAGACGAACACTGAAGCTTTCTTT.